Below, 7 T cell receptor beta chains from the same sample are listed, as sequenced in a study of cytomegalovirus exposure and HLA in healthy donors. Assay used: immunoSEQ multiplex PCR; TCRdb lists only in-frame clones, some missing. The table has 150,000 to 200,000 clones, around four fifths seen once. Sequenced sample: PBMCs. Receptors originate from a man aged 30 to 45 in good health and CMV-seropositive.

The chain joins TRBV28 to TRBJ2-7, with D possibly TRBD1 on 6 matching bases. The CDR3 length is 15 residues. Germline CDR1 MDHEN, CDR2 SYDVKM. V lost 8 bases and J lost 7, with 24 bases in between. Here the CDR3 reads CASRNNREGQREQYF. CDR3 DNA: TGTGCCAGCCGCAACAACAGGGAAGGTCAGCGGGAGCAGTACTTC.

This chain connects TRBV6-5 to TRBJ2-7, with 9 bases aligning to TRBD1. The CDR3 consists of 14 residues. CDR1 and CDR2 (germline): MNHEY, SVGAGI. The junction had 6 bases not matched to a gene; V was cut back by 7 bases and J by 2 bases. This CDR3 reads CASTSGTGPYEQYF. The DNA of the CDR3 is TGTGCCAGCACTTCAGGGACAGGGCCCTACGAGCAGTACTTC.

The chain recombines TRBV11-2 with TRBJ2-3; tentatively, D is TRBD2 (5 bases). This CDR3 is built from 13 residues. Trimming stripped 7 bases from V and 1 base from J, with 9 bases between. The germline CDR1 and CDR2 sequences are SGHAT and FQNNGV. Here the CDR3 reads CASNVGGTDTQYF. CDR3 DNA: TGTGCCAGCAATGTCGGGGGCACAGATACGCAGTATTTT.

This clone was seen only once. V gene TRBV7-9 combines with J gene TRBJ2-3, with 13 nucleotides matching TRBD2. Unmatched junction bases numbered 5, after V lost 6 bases and J lost 2 bases. CDR3 length: 16 residues. Germline CDR1 SEHNR, CDR2 FQNEAQ (reference sequence). CDR3 loop: CASRILAGGPTDTQYF. The CDR3 region has the DNA TGTGCCAGCAGGATACTAGCGGGGGGGCCCACAGATACGCAGTATTTT.

The J gene is TRBJ1-1, the V gene TRBV7-3; D is ambiguous. The CDR3 runs to 13 residues. The V gene's germline CDR1 is SGHTA and CDR2 FQGTGA. V dropped 5 bases and J dropped 2 bases, with 9 bases sitting between them. The CDR3 loop is CASSTDGNTEAFF. CDR3 DNA sequence: TGTGCCAGCAGCACAGACGGTAACACTGAAGCTTTCTTT.

This chain connects TRBV6-5 to TRBJ2-2, with a possible D match to TRBD2 (6 bases). Germline CDR1 reads MNHEY; CDR2 reads SVGAGI. This CDR3 comprises 13 residues. The V end lost 7 bases, the J end lost 6 bases, and 12 bases lay between the germline ends. CDR3 nucleotide sequence: TGTGCCAGCAAATTCGGGGGATCCGGGGAGCTGTTTTTT. Translated: CASKFGGSGELFF.

The V and J genes are TRBV11-2 and TRBJ1-5; D is unresolved. V shed 5 bases and J shed 0 bases, with 5 bases lying between them. Germline CDR1 and CDR2: SGHAT and FQNNGV. The CDR3 has 13 amino acids. The CDR3 is CASSSYSNQPQHF. The CDR3, as DNA: TGTGCCAGCAGCAGCTATAGCAATCAGCCCCAGCATTTT.